This passage covers 2 T cell receptor beta chains from one sample sequenced in a study of identical twins (dated by TCRdb to 2016 to 2017). Library generation was performed with 5' RACE. The sequencer listed for this sample is Illumina HiSeq 2000. TCRdb reprocessed the public reads (quality trimming at Q25 with fastp, clone calling with MiXCR) and kept in-frame beta chains. One record per CDR3 amino acid sequence lists the most common genes and DNA. This sample lists roughly 1.6 million distinct CDR3 sequences; less than 40% were detected once. Approximately 0.29% of the sample is held by the ten biggest clonotypes. Sequences were obtained from cord blood. These receptor sequences come from a newborn girl in good health.

The V gene is TRBV15, the J gene TRBJ2-3, with D uncertain. Germline CDR1 and CDR2: LNHNV and YYDKDF (reference sequence). CDR3 size: 12 residues. V lost 6 bases and J 1 base, leaving 5 bases between the germline ends. The CDR3 bases are TGTGCCACCAGATTCGGCACAGATACGCAGTATTTT. Its protein is CATRFGTDTQYF.

The gene calls are TRBV5-1 and TRBJ2-3; 10 bases agree with TRBD2. This CDR3 contains 15 residues. Germline CDR1 SGHRS, CDR2 YFSETQ. Trimming removed 4 bases from V and 6 bases from J; junction bases left unmatched: 8. CDR3 nucleotides: TGCGCCAGCAGCCCGGCTAGCGGGGGTGTGGATACGCAGTATTTT. This codes for CASSPASGGVDTQYF. The variable domain in full, completed from reference TRBV5-1 and TRBJ2-3, reads KAGVTQTPRYLIKTRGQQVTLSCSPISGHRSVSWYQQTPGQGLQFLFEYFSETQRNKGNFPGRFSGRQFSNSRSEMNVSTLELGDSALYLCASSPASGGVDTQYFGPGTRLTVL.